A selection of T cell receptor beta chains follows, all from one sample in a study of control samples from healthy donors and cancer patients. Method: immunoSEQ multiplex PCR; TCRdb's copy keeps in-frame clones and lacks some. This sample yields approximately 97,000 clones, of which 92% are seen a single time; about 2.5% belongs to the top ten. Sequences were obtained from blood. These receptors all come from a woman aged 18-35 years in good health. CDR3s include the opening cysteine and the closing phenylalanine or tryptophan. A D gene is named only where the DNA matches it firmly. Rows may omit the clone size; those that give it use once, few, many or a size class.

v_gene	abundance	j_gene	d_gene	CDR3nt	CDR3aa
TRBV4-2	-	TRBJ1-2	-	TGTGCCAGCAGCCAGGCAGGGGTTGGGGAAGGCTACACCTTC	CASSQAGVGEGYTF
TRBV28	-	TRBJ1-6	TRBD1	TGTGCCAGCAACCTCCGGGACAGGGATAATTCACCCCTCCACTTT	CASNLRDRDNSPLHF
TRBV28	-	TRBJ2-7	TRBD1	TGTGCCAGCAGTATCAATACAGGGGACCAGGAGCAGTACTTC	CASSINTGDQEQYF
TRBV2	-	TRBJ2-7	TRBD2	TGTGCCAGCAGTGATATAGCGGGAGCCTCCTACGAGCAGTACTTC	CASSDIAGASYEQYF
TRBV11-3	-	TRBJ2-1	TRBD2	TGTGCCAGCAGTCCCGGGGGGGGCTCCTACAATGAGCAGTTCTTC	CASSPGGGSYNEQFF
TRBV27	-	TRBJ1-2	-	TGTGCCAGCAGCAAATTAGGAAGCGAAGGCTACACCTTC	CASSKLGSEGYTF
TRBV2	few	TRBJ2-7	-	TGTGCCAGCACCTACCACCTAGGGGCAGACTACGAGCAGTACTTC	CASTYHLGADYEQYF
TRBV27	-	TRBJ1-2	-	TGTGCCAGCAGGGGCAGAGCTAACTATGGCTACACCTTC	CASRGRANYGYTF
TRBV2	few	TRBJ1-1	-	TGTGCCAGCAGTGAAAGACACTTGAACACTGAAGCTTTCTTT	CASSERHLNTEAFF
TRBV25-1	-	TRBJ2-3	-	TGTGCCAGCAGTGAAGTAATGGGGGCCTCTAGCACAGATACGCAGTATTTT	CASSEVMGASSTDTQYF
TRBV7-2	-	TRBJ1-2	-	TGTGCCAGCCTAGAAAAACCGAGGAACTATGGCTACACCTTC	CASLEKPRNYGYTF
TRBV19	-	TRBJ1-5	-	TGTGCCAGTAGTGTGGATACGTATCAGCCCCAGCATTTT	CASSVDTYQPQHF
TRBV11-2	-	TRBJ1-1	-	TGTGCCAGCAGCTCCCCAGGTTTTATGGACCTGAACACTGAAGCTTTCTTT	CASSSPGFMDLNTEAFF
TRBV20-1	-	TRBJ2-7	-	TGCAGTGCTAGAGATAGTCACGAGCAGTACTTC	CSARDSHEQYF
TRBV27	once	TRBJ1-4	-	TGTGCCAGCGGGAACAGGGCCGGAAATGAAAAACTGTTTTTT	CASGNRAGNEKLFF
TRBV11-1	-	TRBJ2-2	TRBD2	TGTGCCAGCAGCTTATACGGGGGGGCTTTTACCGGGGAGCTGTTTTTT	CASSLYGGAFTGELFF
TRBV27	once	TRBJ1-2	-	TGTGCCAGCAGTTTATTAGAGGGAAGCGGCTACACCTTC	CASSLLEGSGYTF
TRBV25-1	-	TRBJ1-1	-	TGTGCCTACCGGGTGTCGGGGTACACTGAAGCTTTCTTT	CAYRVSGYTEAFF
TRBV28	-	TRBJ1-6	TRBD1	TGTGCCAGCAGTTCCCTGGACAGGGATCGATCACCCCTCCACTTT	CASSSLDRDRSPLHF
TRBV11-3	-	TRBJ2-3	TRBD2	TGTGCCAGCAGCTTAGGACTAGCGGGAGGGGAAGGAGATACGCAGTATTTT	CASSLGLAGGEGDTQYF
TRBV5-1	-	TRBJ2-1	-	TGCGCCAGCAGGACCGGGATCTACAATGAGCAGTTCTTC	CASRTGIYNEQFF
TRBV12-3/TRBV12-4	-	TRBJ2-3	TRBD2	TGTGCGAGCGGGGTTGGCGCAGATACGCAGTATTTT	CASGVGADTQYF
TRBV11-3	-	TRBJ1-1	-	TGTGCCAGCAGCGGGCTCAACACTGAAGCTTTCTTT	CASSGLNTEAFF
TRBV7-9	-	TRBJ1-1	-	TGTGCCAGCAGACAAGGGTCCAGCCGGGGGGCTGAAGCTTTCTTT	CASRQGSSRGAEAFF
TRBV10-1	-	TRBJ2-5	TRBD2	TGCGCCAGCAGTGATTCGGCGGGAGAGGAGACCCAGTACTTC	CASSDSAGEETQYF
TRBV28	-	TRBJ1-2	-	TGTGCCAGCATTCTCAGGCATCGGCAGACAGCTAACTATGGCTACACCTTC	CASILRHRQTANYGYTF
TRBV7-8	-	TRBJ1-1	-	TGTGCCAGCAGCTTAGTCGACAGCGGGTGGGGCGCTGAAGCTTTCTTT	CASSLVDSGWGAEAFF
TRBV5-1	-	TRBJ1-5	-	TGCGCCAGCAGCTTGGATTGGGGCCCTGGGCCCCAGCATTTT	CASSLDWGPGPQHF
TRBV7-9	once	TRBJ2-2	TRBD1	TGTGCCAGCAGCTCTCAGGGGGCCGGGGAGCTGTTTTTT	CASSSQGAGELFF
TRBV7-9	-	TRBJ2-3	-	TGTGCCAGCAGCTCCTACACAGATACGCAGTATTTT	CASSSYTDTQYF
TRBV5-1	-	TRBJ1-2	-	TGCGCCAGCAGCTTGGTGGGGGGTACTAACTATGGCTACACCTTC	CASSLVGGTNYGYTF
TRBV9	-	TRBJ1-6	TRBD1	TGTGCCAGCAGCGCCGACAGGGGGGTTCAATCACCCCTCCACTTT	CASSADRGVQSPLHF
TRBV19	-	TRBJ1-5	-	TGTGCCAGTAGTATAGGGGATCTGGGCAATCAGCCCCAGCATTTT	CASSIGDLGNQPQHF
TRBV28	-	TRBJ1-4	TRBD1	TGTGCCAGCAGAACCGACAGGGGGCGTACAAAACTGTTTTTT	CASRTDRGRTKLFF
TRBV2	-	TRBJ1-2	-	TGTGCCGAACCCGTCCCAAACTATGGCTACACCTTC	CAEPVPNYGYTF
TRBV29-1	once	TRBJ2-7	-	TGCAGCGTTAACGTGGCCCAGGAGGGCTACGAGCAGTACTTC	CSVNVAQEGYEQYF
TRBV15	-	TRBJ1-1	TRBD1	TGTGCCACCAGCAGAGCGGGACAGGCAAACACTGAAGCTTTCTTT	CATSRAGQANTEAFF